This T cell receptor beta chain was recovered during a study of T cell responses to AZD1222 COVID-19 vaccine. Produced via immunoSEQ multiplex PCR; TCRdb's table is partial and in-frame only. This sample has fewer than 90,000 clones, with nearly 90% found just once. Comments on this clone: Its antigen is not identified.

CDR3 length: 15 amino acids. Germline V gene sequence: CDR1 LNHDA, CDR2 SQIVND (reference sequence). Between the trimmed V and J ends, which lost 4 bases and 6 bases, there was a span of 16 bases. Whole-study findings and limits: White British people made up most donors, females outnumbered males, and clonal diversity was possibly underestimated.

The chain uses TRBV19 and TRBJ1-5; the D gene is possibly TRBD1 (6 bases). This TCR was sampled from an adult in good health. Sample: peripheral blood, taken on day 0 of AZD1222 vaccination. CDR3 in amino acids: CASSNQGKDTQPQHF. The CDR3 nucleotides read TGTGCCAGTAGTAACCAGGGGAAGGATACTCAGCCCCAGCATTTT.